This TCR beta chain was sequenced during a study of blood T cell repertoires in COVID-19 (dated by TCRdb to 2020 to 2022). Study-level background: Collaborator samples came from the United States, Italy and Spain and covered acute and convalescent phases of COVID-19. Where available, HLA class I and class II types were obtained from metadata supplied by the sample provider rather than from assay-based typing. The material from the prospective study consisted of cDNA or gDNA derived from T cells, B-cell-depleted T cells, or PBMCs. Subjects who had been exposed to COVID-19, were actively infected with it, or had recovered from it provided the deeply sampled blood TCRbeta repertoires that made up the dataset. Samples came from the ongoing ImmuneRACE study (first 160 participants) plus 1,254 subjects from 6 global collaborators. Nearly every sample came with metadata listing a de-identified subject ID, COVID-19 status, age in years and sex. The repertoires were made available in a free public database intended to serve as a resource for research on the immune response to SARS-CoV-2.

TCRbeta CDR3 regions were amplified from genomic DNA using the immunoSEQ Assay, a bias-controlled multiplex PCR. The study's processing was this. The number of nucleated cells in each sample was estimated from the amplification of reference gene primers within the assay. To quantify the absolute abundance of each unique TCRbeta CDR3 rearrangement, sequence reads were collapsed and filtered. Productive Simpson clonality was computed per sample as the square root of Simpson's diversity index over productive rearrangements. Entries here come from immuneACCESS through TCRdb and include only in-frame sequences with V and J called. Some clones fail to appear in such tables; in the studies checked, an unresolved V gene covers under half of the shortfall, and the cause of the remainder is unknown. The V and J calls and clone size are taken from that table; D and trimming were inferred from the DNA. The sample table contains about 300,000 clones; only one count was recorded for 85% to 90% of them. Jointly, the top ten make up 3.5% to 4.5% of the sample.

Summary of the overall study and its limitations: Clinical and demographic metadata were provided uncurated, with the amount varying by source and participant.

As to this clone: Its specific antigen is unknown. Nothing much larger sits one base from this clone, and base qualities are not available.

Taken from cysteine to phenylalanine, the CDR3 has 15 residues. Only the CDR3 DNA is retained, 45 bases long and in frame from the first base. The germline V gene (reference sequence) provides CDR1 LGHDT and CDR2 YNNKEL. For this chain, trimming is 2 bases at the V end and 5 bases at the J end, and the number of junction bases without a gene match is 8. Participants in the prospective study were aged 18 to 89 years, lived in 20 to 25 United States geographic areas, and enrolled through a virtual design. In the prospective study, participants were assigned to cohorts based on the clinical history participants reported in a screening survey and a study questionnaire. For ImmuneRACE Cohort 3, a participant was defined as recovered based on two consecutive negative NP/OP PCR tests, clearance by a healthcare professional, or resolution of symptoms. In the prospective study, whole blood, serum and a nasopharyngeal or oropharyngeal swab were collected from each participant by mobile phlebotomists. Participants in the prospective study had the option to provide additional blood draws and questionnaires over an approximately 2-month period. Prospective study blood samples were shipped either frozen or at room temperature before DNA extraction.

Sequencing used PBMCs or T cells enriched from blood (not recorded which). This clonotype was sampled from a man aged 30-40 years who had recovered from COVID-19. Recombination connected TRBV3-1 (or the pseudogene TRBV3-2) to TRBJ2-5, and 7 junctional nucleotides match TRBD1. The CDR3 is CASSQSGQPMETQYF. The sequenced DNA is TGTGCCAGCAGCCAATCGGGACAGCCCATGGAGACCCAGTACTTC.